The following is a T cell receptor (beta chain) sequence with its context. The data stem from a study of blood T cell repertoires in COVID-19. Study summary: Samples taken during acute and convalescent COVID-19 were collected in the United States, Italy and Spain. Nucleic acid was either cDNA or gDNA, and it came from T cells, B-cell-depleted T cells, or PBMCs.

CDR3 length: 15 amino acids. V gave up 0 bases and J gave up 0 bases; unmatched junction bases: 2. Germline V lookup: CDR1 SGHRS, CDR2 YFSETQ. As processed by the authors: Researchers report that nucleated cell counts were estimated from reference gene primer amplification. Sequenced by immunoSEQ multiplex PCR; TCRdb stores in-frame clones only, minus some. D and trimming come from the DNA, and the V and J calls and clone size come from that table. The data contain roughly 85,000 clones, over 70% of them singletons. The specimen sequenced was peripheral blood. The rearrangement links TRBV5-1 to TRBJ2-5; 7 bases map to TRBD2. The receptor's source is a human donor in a cohort sampled during active COVID-19. This CDR3 reads CASSLGDYNQETQYF. The DNA for the CDR3 is TGCGCCAGCAGCTTGGGGGACTACAACCAAGAGACCCAGTACTTC.